Following are 10 T cell receptor beta chains from one sample sequenced in a study of metastatic and nonmetastatic thyroid tumors. MiXCR was used by TCRdb to re-call the PCR reads. The sample consists of 45,000 to 55,000 clones, approximately 26% of them appearing once. Thyroid surgery was performed in patients who had received no treatment beforehand. Sequenced: blood. The source is a male donor with papillary thyroid cancer or a benign thyroid nodule (not recorded which). Some clones in this sample may be carry-over from other donors' samples.

The gene calls are TRBV27 and TRBJ2-2, with D unclear. Trimming removed 8 bases from V and 1 base from J, with 8 bases in between. Germline lookup yields CDR1 MNHEY and CDR2 SMNVEV (reference sequence). The CDR3 runs to 13 residues. The CDR3 spells CASENGNTGELFF. DNA of the CDR3: TGTGCCAGCGAAAATGGGAACACCGGGGAGCTGTTTTTT.

This sequence joins TRBV6-1 and TRBJ2-5, with 10 bases aligning to TRBD1. The CDR3 covers 15 residues. Unmatched junction bases numbered 4, after V lost 6 bases and J lost 0 bases. Germline CDR1 reads MNHNS; CDR2 reads SASEGT. The CDR3 DNA reads TGTGCCAGCAGCCAGGACAGGGGGTACCAAGAGACCCAGTACTTC. This codes for CASSQDRGYQETQYF.

This clone has at least ten counts. The gene calls are TRBV29-1 and TRBJ1-1; 7 bases match TRBD1. The length of the CDR3 is 13 residues. The V gene's germline CDR1 is SQVTM and CDR2 ANQGSEA. V shed 6 bases and J 5 bases; nucleotides not matched to a gene: 9. CDR3 in amino acids: CSVDGTVITEAFF. The CDR3 coding sequence is TGCAGCGTGGACGGGACAGTTATTACTGAAGCTTTCTTT.

This clone qualifies as medium-sized (0.01 to 0.1%). This chain joins TRBV30 and TRBJ2-2; 8 nucleotides match TRBD1. V gave up 1 base and J gave up 3 bases; unmatched junction bases: 4. Germline lookup yields CDR1 GTSNPN and CDR2 SVGIG (reference sequence). The CDR3 loop spans 15 amino acids. CDR3 DNA: TGTGCCTGGAGTGCCAGGGGACAGGACACCGGGGAGCTGTTTTTT. This codes for CAWSARGQDTGELFF.

This clone is medium-sized within its sample. This chain connects TRBV30 to TRBJ1-3; TRBD1 matches 8 bases. V shed 7 bases, J shed 2 bases, and the junction held 4 bases outside the gene matches. CDR3 length equals 13 residues. Per the germline V gene, CDR1 is GTSNPN and CDR2 is SVGIG (reference sequence). In DNA, the CDR3 is TGTGCCTATTCACAGGGGGCTGGAAACACCATATATTTT. It encodes CAYSQGAGNTIYF.

The chain joins TRBV11-2 to TRBJ2-3, with 9 bases matching TRBD2. CDR1 and CDR2 (germline): SGHAT, FQNNGV. Trimming at V came to 5 bases and at J to 5 bases, leaving 11 bases not matched to a gene. The CDR3 is made up of 16 amino acids. The CDR3 protein is CASSLLSGRAGDTQYF. Written as DNA, the CDR3 is TGTGCCAGCAGCCTCCTTAGCGGGAGAGCTGGAGATACGCAGTATTTT.

The rearrangement links TRBV6-1 to TRBJ2-7; perhaps TRBD1 as D (5 bases). Looked up from germline, CDR1 is MNHNS and CDR2 is SASEGT. CDR3 length: 12 amino acids. Between the trimmed V and J ends, which lost 6 bases and 5 bases, there was a span of 11 bases. The CDR3: CASRPQGNEQYF. CDR3 DNA: TGTGCCAGCAGACCCCAGGGTAACGAGCAGTACTTC.

This clone was recorded at least ten times. This rearrangement joins TRBV11-1 to TRBJ1-1, with no clear D. The germline gives CDR1 SGHAT, CDR2 FQDESV (reference sequence). The CDR3 is 14 residues long. V lost 3 bases and J 0 bases, leaving 8 bases between the germline ends. CDR3 bases: TGTGCCAGCAGCTTCGGGCAGTTGAACACTGAAGCTTTCTTT. It specifies CASSFGQLNTEAFF.

In this sample, this clone turned up many times. The CDR3 sequence is CSTLGDGVARPQYEQYF. The CDR3 nucleotides are TGCAGTACCCTAGGAGACGGAGTGGCCCGCCCCCAGTACGAGCAGTACTTC. The chain employs TRBV20-1 and TRBJ2-7, with D unclear. This CDR3 is built from 17 residues. The germline V gene encodes CDR1 DFQATT and CDR2 SNEGSKA (reference sequence). Deletions cut 8 bases from V and 4 bases from J, with 30 bases between.

This clone was detected only a few times. The gene calls are TRBV7-8 and TRBJ2-3; possibly TRBD1 for D (5 bases). The CDR3 has 16 amino acids. Germline V gene sequence: CDR1 SGHVS, CDR2 FQNEAQ. Between the trimmed V and J ends, which lost 3 bases and 2 bases, there was a span of 15 bases. CDR3 loop: CASSFYRQLLTDTQYF. The CDR3, as DNA: TGTGCCAGCAGCTTCTATCGACAGCTACTCACAGATACGCAGTATTTT.